The 22 T cell receptor beta chains listed next were all sequenced from one sample in a study of shared clonotypes between healthy human individuals. TCRdb's copy holds only in-frame clones and misses some; the assay was immunoSEQ multiplex PCR. The repertoire has 1,500,000 or so clones, approximately 98.5% of them found once; the top ten carry 0.36%. Sequencing was performed on naive CD4+ T cells sorted from blood. Subset here: CD45RA+ positively selected. The origin of the receptors is a man younger than 40 in good health.

As regards this clone: This CDR3 is also generated by other DNA sequences in the sample. The genes are TRBV7-3 and TRBJ2-1; D may be TRBD2 (6 bases). The CDR3 length is 14 residues. Per germline, CDR1 SGHTA and CDR2 FQGTGA. The V gene lost 1 base and the J gene lost 2 bases, with 6 bases spanning the gap. DNA of the CDR3: TGTGCCAGCAGCTTAAGCGGGGCCTACAATGAGCAGTTCTTC. Encoded protein: CASSLSGAYNEQFF.

The gene calls are TRBV9 and TRBJ2-7; 9 positions match TRBD1. V was clipped by 1 base and J by 7 bases; unmatched bases: 6. This CDR3 is 14 amino acids long. CDR1 and CDR2 from the germline V gene are SGDLS and YYNGEE. As DNA, the CDR3 is TGTGCCAGCAGCGTACGGGACAGGGTGGAAGAGCAGTACTTC. Encoded protein: CASSVRDRVEEQYF.

The chain uses TRBV7-2 and TRBJ1-2; D possibly corresponds to TRBD1 (6 bases). The CDR3 is 15 amino acids. The germline gives CDR1 SGHTA, CDR2 FQGNSA. The ends were cut back, 4 bases at V and 0 bases at J, with 12 bases in the middle. CDR3 DNA: TGTGCCAGCAGCTCGCAACAGGGACCTAACTATGGCTACACCTTC. Its translation: CASSSQQGPNYGYTF.

The chain recombines TRBV18 with TRBJ2-1; the match to TRBD2 covers 9 bases. CDR1 KGHSH and CDR2 LQKENI come from the germline V gene. This CDR3 spans 16 amino acids. Trimming cost V 2 bases and J 4 bases; bases outside gene matches: 6. This CDR3 is CASSPRVAGEYNEQFF. The CDR3, as DNA: TGTGCCAGCTCACCAAGGGTAGCGGGAGAATACAATGAGCAGTTCTTC.

This chain joins TRBV10-1 and TRBJ2-7, with D uncertain. Germline V lookup: CDR1 WNHNN, CDR2 SYGVQD (reference sequence). This CDR3 is built from 14 residues. V was cut by 5 bases and J by 3 bases, with 14 bases left in between. CDR3 region: CASSPGAYIYEQYF. The CDR3 DNA reads as TGCGCCAGCAGTCCAGGAGCCTATATCTACGAGCAGTACTTC.

The chain links TRBV28 to TRBJ2-7; 10 positions match TRBD2. Germline values: CDR1 MDHEN, CDR2 SYDVKM. V lost 3 bases and J lost 2; bases outside the gene matches: 10. This CDR3 comprises 17 residues. The CDR3: CASSFRDGTSVAYEQYF. As DNA, the CDR3 is TGTGCCAGCAGTTTCCGGGACGGGACTAGCGTCGCCTACGAGCAGTACTTC.

The rearrangement links TRBV7-8 to TRBJ1-4, with TRBD1 matching 8 bases. The V segment lost 4 bases and the J segment 6 bases; nucleotides outside the gene matches: 10. This CDR3 has 16 amino acids. In germline, CDR1 is SGHVS, CDR2 FQNEAQ. The CDR3 protein is CASSYTQGAVDEKLFF. CDR3 sequence (DNA): TGTGCCAGCAGCTATACTCAGGGGGCAGTGGATGAAAAACTGTTTTTT.

This chain uses TRBV7-9 with TRBJ1-2; D gene uncertain. Trimming cost V 5 bases and J 3 bases, with 19 bases left between them. The V gene's germline CDR1 is SEHNR and CDR2 FQNEAQ (reference sequence). The CDR3 sequence is 16 residues long. CDR3 nucleotides: TGTGCCAGCAGCCCCGACGGGCCTCACCGGGACTATGGCTACACCTTC. Translation: CASSPDGPHRDYGYTF.

On this clone itself: Different DNA sequences within this sample yield the same CDR3. The V gene is TRBV7-2, the J gene TRBJ1-5; D is undetermined. Germline CDR1 reads SGHTA; CDR2 reads FQGNSA. This CDR3 comprises 13 residues. V gave up 1 base and J gave up 4 bases, with 5 bases separating them. CDR3 amino acids: CASSLERNQPQHF. The CDR3 DNA reads TGTGCCAGCAGCTTAGAGCGGAATCAGCCCCAGCATTTT.

The chain joins TRBV11-2 to TRBJ2-2; D not resolved. CDR3 size: 19 residues. CDR1 is SGHAT and CDR2 is FQNNGV in the germline V gene. V gave up 5 bases and J gave up 4 bases, with 26 bases separating them. CDR3 protein: CASSPTGFRATWLTGELFF. CDR3 coding DNA: TGTGCCAGCAGCCCCACCGGATTCCGGGCCACATGGCTCACCGGGGAGCTGTTTTTT.

Here the CDR3 DNA reads TGTGCCAGTAGTACCCATCTCCGCTACCAAGAGACCCAGTACTTC. Its translation is CASSTHLRYQETQYF. The chain recombines TRBV19 with TRBJ2-5; D is unresolved. The CDR3 has 15 amino acids. Germline V gene data show CDR1 as LNHDA and CDR2 as SQIVND (reference sequence). The V gene lost 4 bases and the J gene lost 0 bases, with 12 bases spanning the gap.

V is TRBV7-2 and J is TRBJ1-2; TRBD1 aligns across 8 bases. Unmatched junction bases numbered 7, after V lost 1 base and J lost 6 bases. Germline CDR1 reads SGHTA; CDR2 reads FQGNSA. The CDR3 is 15 residues long. CDR3: CASSLVLTGDDGYTF. The DNA of the CDR3 is TGTGCCAGCAGCTTAGTATTGACAGGGGACGATGGCTACACCTTC.

This chain uses TRBV6-5 with TRBJ2-7; TRBD1 is a possible D gene (6 bases). CDR3 size: 13 residues. The germline V gene has CDR1 MNHEY and CDR2 SVGAGI. Trimming removed 4 bases from V and 4 bases from J, with 11 bases in between. The CDR3 sequence: CASSLRQEYEQYF. The DNA of the CDR3 is TGTGCCAGCAGTTTAAGACAGGAGTACGAGCAGTACTTC.

The V gene is TRBV19, the J gene TRBJ2-3; a weak D match, TRBD2 (5 bases). V was shortened by 3 bases and J by 2 bases, with 15 bases between the two germline ends. The V gene's germline CDR1 is LNHDA and CDR2 SQIVND (reference sequence). This CDR3 has 16 residues. The CDR3 protein is CASSIMAAGPTDTQYF. Written as DNA, the CDR3 is TGTGCCAGTAGTATTATGGCTGCGGGCCCCACAGATACGCAGTATTTT.

The chain uses TRBV5-5 and TRBJ2-7, with 7 bases matching TRBD1. The CDR3 runs 14 residues. Germline V CDR1 and CDR2: SGHKS, YYEKEE (reference sequence). V lost 4 bases to trimming and J lost 6 bases; unmatched junction nucleotides: 10. CDR3 sequence reads: CASSPQTGRSEQYF. Written as DNA, the CDR3 is TGTGCCAGCAGCCCCCAGACAGGGCGCTCCGAGCAGTACTTC.

The J gene is TRBJ2-7, the V gene TRBV28, with 8 bases aligning to TRBD2. Germline V gene data show CDR1 as MDHEN and CDR2 as SYDVKM. The CDR3 is 17 amino acids. V shed 6 bases and J 6 bases; nucleotides not matched to a gene: 19. The CDR3 DNA is TGTGCCAGCAGCTACTGGGTTCGCGGGACTAGGGTAAGCGAGCAGTACTTC. Protein sequence: CASSYWVRGTRVSEQYF.

This chain connects TRBV5-4 to TRBJ2-6, with 11 nucleotides matching TRBD2. The J segment lost 0 bases and the V segment lost 6 bases, leaving 8 bases of the junction unmatched. The CDR3 length is 18 residues. Germline V gene lookup returns CDR1 SGHNT and CDR2 YYREEE (reference sequence). CDR3 nucleotide sequence: TGTGCCAGCAACCCTAGCGGGAGGCCCAGCTCTGGGGCCAACGTCCTGACTTTC. Protein product: CASNPSGRPSSGANVLTF.

This clone has just one count. The CDR3 is CASSLILAVGYEQYF. The CDR3, as DNA: TGTGCCAGCAGCTTAATACTAGCGGTCGGCTACGAGCAGTACTTC. V usage is TRBV5-8 and J usage is TRBJ2-7; 8 bases line up with TRBD2. With 2 bases clipped from V and 3 bases from J, the junction kept 7 bases outside the gene matches. Germline CDR1 reads SGHTS; CDR2 reads YDEGEE. This CDR3 comprises 15 residues.

This clone was observed once. The chain couples TRBV10-3 to TRBJ2-3; 16 bases are shared with TRBD2. J lost 2 bases, V lost 1 base, and 3 bases had no gene match. Looked up from germline, CDR1 is ENHRY and CDR2 is SYGVKD. The CDR3 extends over 18 amino acids. This CDR3 is CAISEWGTSGRDTDTQYF. In DNA form, the CDR3 reads TGTGCCATCAGTGAGTGGGGGACTAGCGGGAGGGACACAGATACGCAGTATTTT.

CDR3 bases: TGTGCCAGCAGCACCAGGGTTCAAGAGACCCAGTACTTC. Residues: CASSTRVQETQYF. The chain is built from TRBV11-2 and TRBJ2-5; weak D call: TRBD1 (5 bases). CDR1 SGHAT and CDR2 FQNNGV come from the germline V gene. The CDR3 totals 13 residues. Trimming removed 5 bases at V and 2 bases at J, with 9 bases between.

The chain links TRBV27 to TRBJ1-2, with a possible D match to TRBD1 (5 bases). This CDR3 is 14 amino acids long. Germline V CDR1 and CDR2: MNHEY, SMNVEV (reference sequence). Trimming left V 3 bases short and J 4 bases short, with 12 bases between. CDR3 DNA sequence: TGTGCCAGCAGTTTTTCCAGGGTTACCTATGGCTACACCTTC. As protein: CASSFSRVTYGYTF.

Remarks on this clone: Other nucleotide sequences from this sample produce the same CDR3. This chain joins TRBV28 and TRBJ2-7, with D possibly called TRBD1 or TRBD2 (6 bases each). The germline V gene encodes CDR1 MDHEN and CDR2 SYDVKM. The CDR3 runs 14 residues. V lost 3 bases and J 2 bases, leaving 11 bases between the germline ends. CDR3 in amino acids: CASSLGGPTYEQYF. The CDR3 region has the DNA TGTGCCAGCAGTTTGGGGGGCCCAACCTACGAGCAGTACTTC.